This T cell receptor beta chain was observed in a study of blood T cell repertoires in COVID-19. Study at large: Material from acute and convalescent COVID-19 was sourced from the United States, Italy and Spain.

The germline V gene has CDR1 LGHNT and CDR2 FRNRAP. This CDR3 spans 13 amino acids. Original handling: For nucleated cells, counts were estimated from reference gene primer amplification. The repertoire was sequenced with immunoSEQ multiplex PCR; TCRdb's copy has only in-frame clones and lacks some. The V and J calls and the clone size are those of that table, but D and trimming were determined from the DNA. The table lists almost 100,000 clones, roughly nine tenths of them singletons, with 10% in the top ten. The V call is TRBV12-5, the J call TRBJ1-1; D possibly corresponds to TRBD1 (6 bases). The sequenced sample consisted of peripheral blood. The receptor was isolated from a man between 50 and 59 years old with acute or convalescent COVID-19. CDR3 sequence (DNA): TGTGCCGCGGTGAAGGACAGCGGTTCTGAAGCTTTCTTT. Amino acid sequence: CAAVKDSGSEAFF.